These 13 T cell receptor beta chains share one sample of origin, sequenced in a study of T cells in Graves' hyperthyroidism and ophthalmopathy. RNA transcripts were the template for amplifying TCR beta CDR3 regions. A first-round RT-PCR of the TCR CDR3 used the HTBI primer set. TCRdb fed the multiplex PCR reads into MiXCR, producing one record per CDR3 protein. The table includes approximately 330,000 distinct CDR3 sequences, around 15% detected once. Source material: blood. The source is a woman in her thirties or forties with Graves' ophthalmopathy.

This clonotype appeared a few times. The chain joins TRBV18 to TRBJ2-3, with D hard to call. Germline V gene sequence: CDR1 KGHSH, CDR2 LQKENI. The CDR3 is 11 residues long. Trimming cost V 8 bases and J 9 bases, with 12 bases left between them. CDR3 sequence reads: CASSSPQTQYF. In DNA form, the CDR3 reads TGTGCCAGCAGCAGCCCGCAAACGCAGTATTTT.

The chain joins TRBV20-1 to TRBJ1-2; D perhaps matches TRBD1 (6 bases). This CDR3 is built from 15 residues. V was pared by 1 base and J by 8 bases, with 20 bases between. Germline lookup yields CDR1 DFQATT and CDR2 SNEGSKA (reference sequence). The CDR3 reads CSARVVRGPQIGYTF. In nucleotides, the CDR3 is TGCAGTGCTAGAGTGGTGCGGGGGCCGCAGATCGGCTACACCTTC.

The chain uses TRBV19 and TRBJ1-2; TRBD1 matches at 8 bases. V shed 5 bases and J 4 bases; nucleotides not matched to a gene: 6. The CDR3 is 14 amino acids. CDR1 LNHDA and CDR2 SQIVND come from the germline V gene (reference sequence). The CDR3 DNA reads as TGTGCCAGTAGTGGCAGGGGGCGCACCTATGGCTACACCTTC. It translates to CASSGRGRTYGYTF. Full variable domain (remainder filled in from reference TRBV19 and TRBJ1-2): DGGITQSPKYLFRKEGQNVTLSCEQNLNHDAMYWYRQDPGQGLRLIYYSQIVNDFQKGDIAEGYSVSREKKESFPLTVTSAQKNPTAFYLCASSGRGRTYGYTFGSGTRLTVV.

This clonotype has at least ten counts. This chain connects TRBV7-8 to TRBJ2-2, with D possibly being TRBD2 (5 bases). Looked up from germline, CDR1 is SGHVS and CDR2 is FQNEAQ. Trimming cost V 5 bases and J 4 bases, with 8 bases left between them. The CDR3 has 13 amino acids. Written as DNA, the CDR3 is TGTGCCAGCAGCACTAGACTCACCGGGGAGCTGTTTTTT. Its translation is CASSTRLTGELFF.

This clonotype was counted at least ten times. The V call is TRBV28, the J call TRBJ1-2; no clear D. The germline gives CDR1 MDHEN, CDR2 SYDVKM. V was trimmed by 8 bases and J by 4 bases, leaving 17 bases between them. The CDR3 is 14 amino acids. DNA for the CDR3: TGTGCCAGCCAATACAGCCGTTTGGGCTATGGCTACACCTTC. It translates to CASQYSRLGYGYTF.

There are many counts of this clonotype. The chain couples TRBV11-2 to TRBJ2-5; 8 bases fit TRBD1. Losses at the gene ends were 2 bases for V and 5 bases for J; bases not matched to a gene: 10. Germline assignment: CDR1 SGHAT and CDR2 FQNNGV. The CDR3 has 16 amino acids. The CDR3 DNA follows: TGTGCCAGCAGCTTACTCTCCGGACAGGGAAGCGAGACCCAGTACTTC. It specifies CASSLLSGQGSETQYF.

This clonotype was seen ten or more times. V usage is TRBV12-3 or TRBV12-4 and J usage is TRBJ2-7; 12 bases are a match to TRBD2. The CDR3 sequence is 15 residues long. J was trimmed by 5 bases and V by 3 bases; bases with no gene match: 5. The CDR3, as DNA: TGTGCCAGCAGTTTGGGGACTAGCGGGCGAAACGAGCAGTACTTC. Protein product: CASSLGTSGRNEQYF.

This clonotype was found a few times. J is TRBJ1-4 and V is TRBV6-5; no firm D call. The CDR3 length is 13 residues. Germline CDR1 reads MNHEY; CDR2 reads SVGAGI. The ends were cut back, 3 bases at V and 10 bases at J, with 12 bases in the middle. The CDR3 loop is CASSYGDLGKLFF. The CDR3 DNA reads TGTGCCAGCAGTTATGGAGATCTCGGAAAACTGTTTTTT.

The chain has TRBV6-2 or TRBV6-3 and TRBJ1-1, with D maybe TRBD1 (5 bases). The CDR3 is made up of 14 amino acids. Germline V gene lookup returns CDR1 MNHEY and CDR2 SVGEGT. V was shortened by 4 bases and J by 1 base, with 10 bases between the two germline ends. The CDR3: CASSLDTPNTEAFF. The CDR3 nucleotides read TGTGCCAGCAGTTTGGACACGCCGAACACTGAAGCTTTCTTT.

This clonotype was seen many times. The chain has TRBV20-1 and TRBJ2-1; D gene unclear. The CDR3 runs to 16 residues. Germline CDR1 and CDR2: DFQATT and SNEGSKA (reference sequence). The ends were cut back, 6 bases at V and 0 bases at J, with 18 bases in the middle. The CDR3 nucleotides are TGCAGTGCCACCGCCCCCTGGGTAAGCTCCTACAATGAGCAGTTCTTC. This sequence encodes CSATAPWVSSYNEQFF.

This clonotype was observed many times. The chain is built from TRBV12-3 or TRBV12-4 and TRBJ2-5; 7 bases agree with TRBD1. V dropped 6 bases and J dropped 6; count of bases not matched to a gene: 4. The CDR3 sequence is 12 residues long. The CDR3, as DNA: TGTGCCAGCAGAAGGGACAGTCAGACCCAGTACTTC. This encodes CASRRDSQTQYF.

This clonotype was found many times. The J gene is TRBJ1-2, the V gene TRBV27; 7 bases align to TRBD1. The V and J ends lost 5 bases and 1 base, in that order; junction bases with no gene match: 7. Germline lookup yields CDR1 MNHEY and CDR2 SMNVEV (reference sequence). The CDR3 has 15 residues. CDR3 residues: CASSPGTANNYGYTF. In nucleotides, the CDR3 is TGTGCCAGCAGTCCCGGGACAGCTAATAACTATGGCTACACCTTC.

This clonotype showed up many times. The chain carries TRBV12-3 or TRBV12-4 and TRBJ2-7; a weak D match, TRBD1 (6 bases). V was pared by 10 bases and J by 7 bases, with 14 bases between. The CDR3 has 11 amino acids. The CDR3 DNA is TGTGCCACTCGCAAAAGGGGGGAGCAGTACTTC. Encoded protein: CATRKRGEQYF.